This is a list of T cell receptor beta chains from one sample in a study of chemoradiotherapy in HPV16-positive cancers. The method was immunoSEQ multiplex PCR; TCRdb's version includes in-frame clones alone and lacks a portion of them. Among around 14,000 clones, just over 90% were seen once, and the ten largest hold less than 3%. The sequencing used blood, collected from a patient who underwent chemoradiotherapy. The receptors stem from a human donor with HPV-associated anogenital cancer. The CDR3 runs from the conserved cysteine through the conserved F or W. The D gene is left open where the match is weak. Expanded clones get a size class; other rows say once, few or many, or leave the size out.

J: TRBJ2-7
D: -
V: TRBV25-1
size: few
DNA: TGTGCCAGCAGTGAAGGAACAGGCTACGAGCAGTACTTC
CDR3: CASSEGTGYEQYF

J: TRBJ1-1
D: -
V: TRBV9
size: -
DNA: TGTGCCAGCAGCGTTAGTCAGAACACTGAAGCTTTCTTT
CDR3: CASSVSQNTEAFF

J: TRBJ2-2
D: TRBD1
V: TRBV5-4
size: -
DNA: TGTGCCAGCAGCTTGGCCGGGACAGGGCCCGGGGAGCTGTTTTTT
CDR3: CASSLAGTGPGELFF

J: TRBJ1-2
D: -
V: TRBV10-2
size: -
DNA: TGCGCCAGCAGTGTCGGCGGAACTAACTATGGCTACACCTTC
CDR3: CASSVGGTNYGYTF

J: TRBJ1-4
D: -
V: TRBV19
size: -
DNA: TGTGCCAGTAGAAAATCCGGGGAAGGAAAACTGTTTTTT
CDR3: CASRKSGEGKLFF

J: TRBJ2-3
D: TRBD2
V: TRBV18
size: -
DNA: TGTGCCAGCTCACCAACTCCGGGACTAGCGGGAAGCACAGATACGCAGTATTTT
CDR3: CASSPTPGLAGSTDTQYF

J: TRBJ2-7
D: TRBD1
V: TRBV27
size: once
DNA: TGTGCCAGCAGTTCTCCGGGACAGGGGTTCTACGAGCAGTACTTC
CDR3: CASSSPGQGFYEQYF

J: TRBJ2-7
D: TRBD1
V: TRBV7-9
size: -
DNA: TGTGCCAGCAGCTTTTGGGGAAACCGGGACAGGGGGCACGAGCAGTACTTC
CDR3: CASSFWGNRDRGHEQYF

J: TRBJ1-5
D: -
V: TRBV10-1
size: few
DNA: TGCGCCAGCAGTGAGTCCAGGGGCGGCCGGCCCCAGCATTTT
CDR3: CASSESRGGRPQHF

J: TRBJ2-1
D: TRBD2
V: TRBV7-3
size: -
DNA: TGTGCCAGCAGCTTACAAAGCGGGGTCTCCTACAATGAGCAGTTCTTC
CDR3: CASSLQSGVSYNEQFF

J: TRBJ2-1
D: -
V: TRBV7-3
size: -
DNA: TGTGCCAGCAGCTTATCCAAACAGCCTCGGCTGGGGCACAATGAGCAGTTCTTC
CDR3: CASSLSKQPRLGHNEQFF

J: TRBJ1-2
D: -
V: TRBV7-3
size: -
DNA: TGTGCCAGCAGCTTAAGAGAAGGTGGCGGCTACACCTTC
CDR3: CASSLREGGGYTF

J: TRBJ1-6
D: -
V: TRBV30
size: -
DNA: TGTGCCTGGACGGAACAAACCGGGGGATCACCCCTCCACTTT
CDR3: CAWTEQTGGSPLHF

J: TRBJ1-2
D: TRBD1
V: TRBV7-2
size: once
DNA: TGTGCCAGCAGCTCAAGGACAGGGGGCTATGGCTACACCTTC
CDR3: CASSSRTGGYGYTF

J: TRBJ1-4
D: -
V: TRBV19
size: -
DNA: TGTGCCAGTAGTAGGGGACCGGGCGAAAAACTGTTTTTT
CDR3: CASSRGPGEKLFF

J: TRBJ2-5
D: -
V: TRBV18
size: -
DNA: TGTGCCAGCTCACCACCGCCAGGACCCGCGGACAGAAAAGAGACCCAGTACTTC
CDR3: CASSPPPGPADRKETQYF

J: TRBJ2-5
D: TRBD1
V: TRBV4-1
size: -
DNA: TGCGCCAGCAGCCAGGCCTCTGGGACAGGGGCCCAAGAGACCCAGTACTTC
CDR3: CASSQASGTGAQETQYF

J: TRBJ2-7
D: -
V: TRBV15
size: -
DNA: TGTGCCACCAGCAGAGATCGGCGTGACGAGCAGTACTTC
CDR3: CATSRDRRDEQYF

J: TRBJ1-2
D: -
V: TRBV6-4
size: -
DNA: TGTGCCAGCAGTGACTCAACTTTTTCTTATGGCTACACCTTC
CDR3: CASSDSTFSYGYTF

J: TRBJ1-1
D: -
V: TRBV7-8
size: -
DNA: TGTGCCAGCAGCCCAACGGAGGGATATCCCAGCACTGAAGCTTTCTTT
CDR3: CASSPTEGYPSTEAFF

J: TRBJ1-2
D: TRBD1
V: TRBV2
size: -
DNA: TGTGCCAGCAGTGATTCAGGGGGCTATGGCTACACCTTC
CDR3: CASSDSGGYGYTF

J: TRBJ1-5
D: -
V: TRBV5-6
size: -
DNA: TGTGCCAGCAGCTCCAGGGATAGCAATCAGCCCCAGCATTTT
CDR3: CASSSRDSNQPQHF

J: TRBJ1-4
D: -
V: TRBV5-6
size: -
DNA: TGTGCCAGCAGCTTGAAGCTAAGAGGAGTTAATGAAAAACTGTTTTTT
CDR3: CASSLKLRGVNEKLFF

J: TRBJ1-5
D: -
V: TRBV13
size: -
DNA: TGTGCCAGCAGCTTAGGGGGACCCAGTAGACAGCCCCAGCATTTT
CDR3: CASSLGGPSRQPQHF

J: TRBJ2-5
D: -
V: TRBV4-2
size: -
DNA: TGTGCCAGCAGCCCCGGGGGAGCCTCTGAGACCCAGTACTTC
CDR3: CASSPGGASETQYF

J: TRBJ2-3
D: TRBD1
V: TRBV27
size: -
DNA: TGTGCCAGCAGTTTATTTCTTTCCACGGCCGGACAGGGAACGCAGTATTTT
CDR3: CASSLFLSTAGQGTQYF

J: TRBJ2-1
D: TRBD2
V: TRBV5-1
size: -
DNA: TGCGCCAGCAGCATCGGACTAGCGGGGGGGACGGAGCAGTTCTTC
CDR3: CASSIGLAGGTEQFF

J: TRBJ2-4
D: -
V: TRBV15
size: -
DNA: TGTGCCACCAGCAGAGCATTAAACATTCAGTACTTC
CDR3: CATSRALNIQYF

J: TRBJ2-7
D: -
V: TRBV27
size: -
DNA: TGTGCCAGCAGTTTAGGGGACACCCGTCGGTACGAGCAGTACTTC
CDR3: CASSLGDTRRYEQYF

J: TRBJ2-1
D: -
V: TRBV27
size: -
DNA: TGTGCCAGCAGTTTAATATTCTACAATGAGCAGTTCTTC
CDR3: CASSLIFYNEQFF

J: TRBJ2-7
D: TRBD2
V: TRBV7-9
size: -
DNA: TGTGCCAGCAGCTTACACGGGGGGATCTACGAGCAGTACTTC
CDR3: CASSLHGGIYEQYF

J: TRBJ1-5
D: -
V: TRBV4-3
size: -
DNA: TGCGCCAGCAGCCAGACGACACTCAGGGTAAGCAATCAGCCCCAGCATTTT
CDR3: CASSQTTLRVSNQPQHF